This T cell receptor (beta chain) stems from a study of control samples from healthy donors and cancer patients. Assay: immunoSEQ multiplex PCR; the TCRdb copy retains only in-frame clones and omits some. The table records roughly 100,000 clones, around 88% of them present only once. The CDR3 is 16 residues long. Germline loops: CDR1 SGHRS, CDR2 YFSETQ. V was clipped by 3 bases and J by 0 bases, with 10 bases between them. Sequenced: PBMCs. This TCR derives from a man aged 60 to 69 with lung cancer. The chain combines TRBV5-1 with TRBJ2-6; no clear D. The chain's CDR3 is CASSSGRISGANVLTF. The CDR3 nucleotides read TGCGCCAGCAGCTCCGGACGGATCTCTGGGGCCAACGTCCTGACTTTC.